The entry below gives a single T cell receptor beta chain sequence along with its context. This clonotype was observed at least ten times. Its antigen is not yet known. Per-base qualities were not stored, and no clone one base away is much larger. This specimen belongs to a study of CD8+CD57+ T cells in acquired aplastic anemia (dated by TCRdb to 2017 to 2018). Some background on the complete study: DNA extracted from sorted CD4+ and CD8+ cells had a mean of roughly 3.4 ug, with a range of roughly 0.2 to 30 ug. CD8+CD57+ expansion was defined as a frequency above the mean frequency observed in healthy subjects. General conclusions and limits of the study: Patients and healthy controls showed no significant difference in CD8+ Simpson's diversity (P=0.060). Around 27 CD8+ CDR3 sequences were found in both patients and controls but appeared to be highly expressed in patients and within the immunodominant clones of the patients.

TCR beta VDJ combination and CDR3 sequence profiling used genomic DNA as the template. An Illumina HiSeq 2000 was the platform used for TCR repertoire sequencing. Per the authors' processing: Repertoires were assessed using TRBV/TRBJ rearrangement plots, CDR3 size and DJ length profiles, and Simpson's diversity index. The most abundant DNA sequence in the deep sequencing data was defined as the immunodominant clone. CDR3 amino acid sequences were checked for sharing across subjects and were also compared against the VDJdb database and published repertoires. TCRdb trimmed the raw reads at Q25, called clones with MiXCR and kept productive beta chains. CDR3 protein duplicates are merged, each entry listing the most common genes and DNA. Here the V and J calls rest on TCRdb's processing, not on the authors' analysis. This sample holds under 200,000 distinct CDR3 sequences; roughly 43% were observed only once. The leading ten clones occupy about 3% of the sample.

The patients picked for sequencing were ones in whom flow cytometry had shown an expansion of CD8+CD57+ cells. Every patient had a diagnosis of severe acquired aplastic anemia based on International Study of Aplastic Anemia and Agranulocytosis and Camitta criteria. No therapy had been received by the patients at the time of blood sampling. In this study, sorted CD4+ and CD8+ T cells from the blood of healthy subjects and of severe aplastic anemia patients had their TCR repertoires deep-sequenced. Patients were enrolled under clinicaltrials.gov protocols 00001620, 01623167, 00001397, 00071045, 00081523 and 00961064 in the USA. Ficoll-Paque density gradient centrifugation was used to isolate peripheral blood mononuclear cells. Before DNA extraction, CD4+ and CD8+ T cells were sorted with FACS or magnetic beads. The sequence derives from a human donor with aplastic anemia. The sequencing input was sorted CD4+, CD8+, or CD8+CD57+ T cells (not recorded which) from PBMCs.

The CDR3 protein sequence reads: CASSLGAQPTDTQYF. In nucleotides, the sequence is TGTGCCAGCAGCTTAGGTGCTCAGCCTACAGATACGCAGTATTTT. The chain is assembled from TRBV7-9 and TRBJ2-3, with the D gene too uncertain to name. The junction carries 11 bases between V and J, which are trimmed by 1 base and 3 bases respectively. As encoded in the germline V gene (reference sequence), CDR1 is SEHNR while CDR2 is FQNEAQ. Its CDR3 holds 15 amino acids, cysteine through phenylalanine. Here the CDR3 DNA is all that survives: 45 bases in frame from base 1.